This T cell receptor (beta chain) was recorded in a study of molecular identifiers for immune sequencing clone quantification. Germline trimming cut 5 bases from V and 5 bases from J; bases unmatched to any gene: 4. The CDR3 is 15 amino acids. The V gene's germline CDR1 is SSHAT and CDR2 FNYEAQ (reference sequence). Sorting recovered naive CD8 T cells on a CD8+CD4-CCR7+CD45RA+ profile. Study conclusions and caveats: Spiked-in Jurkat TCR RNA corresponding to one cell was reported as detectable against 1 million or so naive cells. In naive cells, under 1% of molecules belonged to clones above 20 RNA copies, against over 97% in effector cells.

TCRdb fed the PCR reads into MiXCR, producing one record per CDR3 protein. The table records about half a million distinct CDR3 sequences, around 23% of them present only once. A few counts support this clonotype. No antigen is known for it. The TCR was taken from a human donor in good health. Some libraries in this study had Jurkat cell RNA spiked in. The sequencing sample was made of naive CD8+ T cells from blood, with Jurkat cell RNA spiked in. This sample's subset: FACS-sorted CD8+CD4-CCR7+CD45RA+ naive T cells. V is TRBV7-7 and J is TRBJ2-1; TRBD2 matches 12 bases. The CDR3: CASSPTSGGNNEQFF. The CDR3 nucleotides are TGTGCCAGCAGCCCGACTAGCGGGGGAAACAATGAGCAGTTCTTC. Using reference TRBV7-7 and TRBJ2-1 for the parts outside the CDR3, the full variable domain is GAGVSQSPRYKVTKRGQDVTLRCDPISSHATLYWYQQALGQGPEFLTYFNYEAQPDKSGLPSDRFSAERPEGSISTLTIQRTEQRDSAMYRCASSPTSGGNNEQFFGPGTRLTVL.